The source of this T cell receptor beta chain is a study of CD8+ T cells in alopecia areata. General observations from the study: Scalp clonality decreased significantly with tofacitinib, and so did expanded CD8+ clones among the top 100. Numerous expanded lesional clones remained in scalp and blood during tofacitinib.

As for this clone: Its target is unknown.

TCR sequencing used cDNA made by reverse transcription of extracted RNA. TCRdb's table, derived via immunoSEQ multiplex PCR, lists solely in-frame clones and lacks some. This sample has 200,000 or so clones; 58% occur once, and the top ten carry 4.5% to 6%. This CDR3 comprises 17 residues. In germline, CDR1 is LGHNA, CDR2 YNFKEQ. V shed 3 bases and J 8 bases; nucleotides not matched to a gene: 12. As to treatment: oral pan-JAK inhibitor, 5-10 mg twice daily. The rearrangement links TRBV4-2 to TRBJ2-1; 11 bases map to TRBD2. The TCR comes from a human donor with alopecia areata. Here the sequenced sample was CD4+ T cells sorted from blood, taken at week 24, from a patient treated with tofacitinib. CDR3: CASSHAQGSGGAHEQFF. The DNA for the CDR3 is TGTGCCAGCAGCCATGCCCAGGGTAGCGGGGGGGCCCATGAGCAGTTCTTC.